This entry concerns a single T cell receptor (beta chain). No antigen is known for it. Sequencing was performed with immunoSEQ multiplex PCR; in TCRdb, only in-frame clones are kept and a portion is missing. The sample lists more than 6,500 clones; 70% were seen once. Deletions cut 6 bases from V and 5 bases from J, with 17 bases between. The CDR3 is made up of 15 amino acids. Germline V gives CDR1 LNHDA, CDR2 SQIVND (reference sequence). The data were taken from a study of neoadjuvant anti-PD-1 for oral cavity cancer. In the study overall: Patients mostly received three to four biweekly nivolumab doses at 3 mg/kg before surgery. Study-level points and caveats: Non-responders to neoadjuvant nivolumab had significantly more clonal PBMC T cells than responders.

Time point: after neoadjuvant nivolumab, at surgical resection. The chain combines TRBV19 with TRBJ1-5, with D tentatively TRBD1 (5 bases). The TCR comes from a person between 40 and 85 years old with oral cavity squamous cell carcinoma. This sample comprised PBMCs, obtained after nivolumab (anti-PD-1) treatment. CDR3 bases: TGTGCCAGTAGAAGGTTTGGGGGTTATGATCAGCCCCAGCATTTT. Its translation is CASRRFGGYDQPQHF. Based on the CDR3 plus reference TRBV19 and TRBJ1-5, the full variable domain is DGGITQSPKYLFRKEGQNVTLSCEQNLNHDAMYWYRQDPGQGLRLIYYSQIVNDFQKGDIAEGYSVSREKKESFPLTVTSAQKNPTAFYLCASRRFGGYDQPQHFGDGTRLSIL.